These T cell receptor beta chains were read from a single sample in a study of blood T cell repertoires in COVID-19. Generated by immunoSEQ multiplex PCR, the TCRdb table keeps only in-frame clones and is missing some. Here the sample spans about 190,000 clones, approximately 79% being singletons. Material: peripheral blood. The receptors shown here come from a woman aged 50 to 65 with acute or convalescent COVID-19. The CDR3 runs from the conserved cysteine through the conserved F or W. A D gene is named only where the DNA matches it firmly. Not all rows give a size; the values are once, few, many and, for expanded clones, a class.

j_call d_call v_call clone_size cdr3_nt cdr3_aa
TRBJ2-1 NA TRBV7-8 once TGTGCCAGCAGCTTAGAAGTAGTAGTAAACTACAATGAGCAGTTCTTC CASSLEVVVNYNEQFF
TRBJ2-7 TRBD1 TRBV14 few TGTGCCAGCAGCCAAGTTGGACAGGGGTTTCGTGTCTACGAGCAGTACTTC CASSQVGQGFRVYEQYF
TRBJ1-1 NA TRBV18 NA TGTGCCAGCTATATGACAGATAACACTGAAGCTTTCTTT CASYMTDNTEAFF
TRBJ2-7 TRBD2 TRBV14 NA TGTGCCAGCAGCCAAGATACTCTAGCGGGGGCCCACGAGCAGTACTTC CASSQDTLAGAHEQYF
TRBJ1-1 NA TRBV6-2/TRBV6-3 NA TGTGCCAGCAGTTACTCGAGCCGGGGGATTCCTGAAGCTTTCTTT CASSYSSRGIPEAFF
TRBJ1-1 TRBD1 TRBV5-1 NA TGCGCCAGCAGCGGGGGGACAGGCTTCACTGAAGCTTTCTTT CASSGGTGFTEAFF
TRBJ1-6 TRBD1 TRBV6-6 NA TGTGCCAGCAGTTACCAGGGGGCAAATTCACCCCTCCACTTT CASSYQGANSPLHF
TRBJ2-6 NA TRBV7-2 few TGTGCCAGCAGCCCCTATGCGGGGGCCAACGTCCTGACTTTC CASSPYAGANVLTF
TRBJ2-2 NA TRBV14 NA TGTGCCAGCAGCCAACAGCCGTTTGACAGGCACACCGGGGAGCTGTTTTTT CASSQQPFDRHTGELFF
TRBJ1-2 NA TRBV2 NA TGTGCCAGCAGCGAATACAGGGTCTCTGGCTACACCTTC CASSEYRVSGYTF
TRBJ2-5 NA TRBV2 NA TGTGCCAGCGGGGGCAAACAAGAGACCCAGTACTTC CASGGKQETQYF
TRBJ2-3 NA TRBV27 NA TGTGCCAGCAGTTTAACGTCAGGGATCAGAACAGATACGCAGTATTTT CASSLTSGIRTDTQYF
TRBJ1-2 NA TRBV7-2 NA TGTGCCAGCAGCTTAAGGGGATATGGCTACACCTTC CASSLRGYGYTF
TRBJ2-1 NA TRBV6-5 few TGTGCCAGCAGTTTGGAAGTTAGCGGATACAATGAGCAGTTCTTC CASSLEVSGYNEQFF
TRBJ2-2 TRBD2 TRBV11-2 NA TGTGCCAGCAGCCTAAGCGCAGCGGGAGTGGGCACCGGGGAGCTGTTTTTT CASSLSAAGVGTGELFF
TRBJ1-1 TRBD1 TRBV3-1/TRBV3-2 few TGTGCCTCCCGGGACAGGGGGAACACTGAAGCTTTCTTT CASRDRGNTEAFF
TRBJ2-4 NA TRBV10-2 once TGCGCCAGCGCGAGCAAAAACATTCAGTACTTC CASASKNIQYF
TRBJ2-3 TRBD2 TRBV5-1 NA TGCGCCAGCTTACGGACTAGCGGGGGGGCGGATACGCAGTATTTT CASLRTSGGADTQYF
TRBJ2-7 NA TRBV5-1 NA TGCGCCAGCACTCCTTCGGGGGACGCTTCCTACGAGCAGTACTTC CASTPSGDASYEQYF
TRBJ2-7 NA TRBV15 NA TGTGCCACCAGTACCGGGGGCGAGCAGTACTTC CATSTGGEQYF
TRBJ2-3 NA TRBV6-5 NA TGTGCCAGCAGTTACAAAGCGGCCGATACGCAGTATTTT CASSYKAADTQYF
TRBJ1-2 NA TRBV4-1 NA TGCGCCAGCAGCCAAGAACGAGGGAGAGTACCCTATGGCTACACCTTC CASSQERGRVPYGYTF
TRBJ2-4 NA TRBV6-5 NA TGTGCCAGCGGGAGGGGGTCCCTAGCCAAAAACATTCAGTACTTC CASGRGSLAKNIQYF
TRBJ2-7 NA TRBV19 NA TGTGCCAGTAGTGTGGACAACTCCTACGAGCAGTACTTC CASSVDNSYEQYF
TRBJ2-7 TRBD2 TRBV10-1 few TGCGCCAGCAGTGGACCAGGACTAGCGTACGAGCAGTACTTC CASSGPGLAYEQYF
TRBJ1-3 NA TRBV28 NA TGTGCCAGCAGTTTATACGCGATCTCTGGAAACACCATATATTTT CASSLYAISGNTIYF
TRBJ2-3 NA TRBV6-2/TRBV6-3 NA TGTGCCAGCAGTTACTCGGGAGAAGGCACGCAGTATTTT CASSYSGEGTQYF
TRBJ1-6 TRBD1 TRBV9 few TGTGCCAGCAGCGTCGGACAGGTGAATTCACCCCTCCACTTT CASSVGQVNSPLHF
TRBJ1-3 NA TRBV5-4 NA TGTGCCAGCAGCCTAGGTCGAGGGTCTGGAAACACCATATATTTT CASSLGRGSGNTIYF
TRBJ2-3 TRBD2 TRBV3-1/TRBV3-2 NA TGTGCCAGCAGCCTCCGACTAGCGGACACAGATACGCAGTATTTT CASSLRLADTDTQYF
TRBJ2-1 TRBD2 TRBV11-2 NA TGTGCCAGCAGCCCCAGTCCCGGGACTAGCGGGACCTACAATGAGCAGTTCTTC CASSPSPGTSGTYNEQFF
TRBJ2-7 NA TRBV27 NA TGTGCCAGCAGTTTGCGGGGTGGTGAGCAGTACTTC CASSLRGGEQYF
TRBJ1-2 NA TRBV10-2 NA TGCGCCAGCAGTGAGATCCGGAACTATGGCTACACCTTC CASSEIRNYGYTF
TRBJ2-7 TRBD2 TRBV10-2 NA TGCGCCAGCAAGCGGGGGCCTACCTACGAGCAGTACTTC CASKRGPTYEQYF
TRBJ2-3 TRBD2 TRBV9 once TGTGCCAGCAGCGCACGGGGAGCGGGGGGGTCCACAGATACGCAGTATTTT CASSARGAGGSTDTQYF
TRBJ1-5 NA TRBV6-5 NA TGTGCCACCGGAGGTAGCAATCAGCCCCAGCATTTT CATGGSNQPQHF
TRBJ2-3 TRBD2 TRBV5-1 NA TGCGCCAGCAGCCTTGGACTAGCGGGAGATACGCAGTATTTT CASSLGLAGDTQYF
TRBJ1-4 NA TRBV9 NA TGTGCCAGCAGCGTAAGGGGAACTAATGAAAAACTGTTTTTT CASSVRGTNEKLFF
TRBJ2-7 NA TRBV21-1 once TGTGCCAGCAGCAATTACTGTAGCGGGAGGGCCCTCGATTCTTACGAGCAGTACTTC CASSNYCSGRALDSYEQYF
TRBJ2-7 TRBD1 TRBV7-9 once TGTGCCAGCAGCTCCCCTGACAGGGATCGCTACGAGCAGTACTTC CASSSPDRDRYEQYF
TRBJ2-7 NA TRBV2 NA TGTGCCAGCAGTCGGGCAGGGCCAAGCTACGAGCAGTACTTC CASSRAGPSYEQYF
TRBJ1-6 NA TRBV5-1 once TGCGCCAGCAGCTTGGCGGTGGCGGGGGGGGGCTCACCCCTCCACTTT CASSLAVAGGGSPLHF
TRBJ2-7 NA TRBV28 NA TGTGCCAGCAGTCGACTAGTTGGCCACGAGCAGTACTTC CASSRLVGHEQYF
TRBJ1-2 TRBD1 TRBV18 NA TGTGCCAGCTCCGTGGACAGGGAATTTGGCTACACCTTC CASSVDREFGYTF
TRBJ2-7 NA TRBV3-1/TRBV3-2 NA TGTGCCAGCAGCCAAGTATCATATGGGCGGGCGACCTCCGAGCAGTACTTC CASSQVSYGRATSEQYF
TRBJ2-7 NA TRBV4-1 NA TGCGCCAGCAGCCAAGAAACCGGGGGTTACGGCTACGAGCAGTACTTC CASSQETGGYGYEQYF
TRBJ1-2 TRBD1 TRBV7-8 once TGTGCCAGCAGCCTCGGGGGACAGGGTGCGAGCTACACCTTC CASSLGGQGASYTF
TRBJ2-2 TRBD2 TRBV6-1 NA TGTGCCAGCAGTGAAACCCGGGGAGGGTCGGGTTCGAACACCGGGGAGCTGTTTTTT CASSETRGGSGSNTGELFF
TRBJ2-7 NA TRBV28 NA TGTGCCAGCAGTTCGCTAGGATTTGTCGACGAGCAGTACTTC CASSSLGFVDEQYF
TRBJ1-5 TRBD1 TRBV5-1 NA TGCGCCAGCAGCCTAGACAGGGAGAATCAGCCCCAGCATTTT CASSLDRENQPQHF
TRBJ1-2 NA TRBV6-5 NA TGTGCCAGCAGTTTCTACAACAGAGTCGAATATGGCTACACCTTC CASSFYNRVEYGYTF
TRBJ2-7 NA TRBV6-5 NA TGTGCCAGCAGCGGGGGACAGACCTCCTACGAGCAGTACTTC CASSGGQTSYEQYF
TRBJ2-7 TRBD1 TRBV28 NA TGTGCCAGCGAATTCGGACAGGGAAGCTCCTACGAGCAGTACTTC CASEFGQGSSYEQYF
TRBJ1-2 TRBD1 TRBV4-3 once TGCGCCAGCAGCCAGGGGACAGACACAATCCACACCTTC CASSQGTDTIHTF
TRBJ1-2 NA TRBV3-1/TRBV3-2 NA TGTGCCAGCAGCCAAGAACTTTCGGGGGGCCGATATGGCTACACCTTC CASSQELSGGRYGYTF
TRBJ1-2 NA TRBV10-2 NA TGCGCCAGCAGTGAGTCTAGATTTTATGGCTACACCTTC CASSESRFYGYTF
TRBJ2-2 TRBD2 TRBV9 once TGTGCCAGCAGCGCCCGGGGACTACCACCCTCGAGCGGGGAGCTGTTTTTT CASSARGLPPSSGELFF
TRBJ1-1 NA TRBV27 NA TGTGCCAGCAGCGTCTCTTTGAACACTGAAGCTTTCTTT CASSVSLNTEAFF